This T cell receptor beta chain was found in a study of blood T cell repertoires in COVID-19. Germline CDR1 and CDR2: MGHRA and YSYEKL. Losses at the gene ends were 4 bases for V and 0 bases for J; bases not matched to a gene: 2. The CDR3 has 16 amino acids. Two consecutive negative NP/OP PCR tests, clearance, or resolved symptoms defined Cohort 3 recovery. Libraries were prepared by immunoSEQ multiplex PCR; TCRdb keeps only in-frame clonotypes and omits some of them. The table shows 300,000 to 350,000 clones, with roughly nine tenths occurring only once. The source material was PBMCs or T cells enriched from blood (not recorded which). This rearrangement joins TRBV4-1 to TRBJ1-4, with TRBD1 matching 10 bases. The receptor's source is a woman under 40 who had recovered from COVID-19. The CDR3 DNA reads as TGCGCCAGCAGCCGACAGGGGGCCTCAACTAATGAAAAACTGTTTTTT. Translating it yields CASSRQGASTNEKLFF.